This TCR beta chain comes out of a study of cytomegalovirus exposure and HLA in healthy donors. General study results and limits: Presence/absence analyses supposed approximately even sequencing depth among donors. In a later analysis, productive TCRs from donors in an Asian-associated ancestry cluster reportedly carried fewer N-insertions than the cohort mean. TCR beta V- and J-gene trimming was later associated with a missense DCLRE1C variant.

It was with 60 Vbeta and 13 Jbeta primers that the PCR ran. Generated by immunoSEQ multiplex PCR, the TCRdb table keeps only in-frame clones and is missing some. The top ten clones hold approximately 2.2% of a sample with a few hundred thousand clones, around 90% of them seen once. On this clone itself: The antigen is undetermined.

Sequencing input: PBMCs. This clonotype originated in a woman under 30 in good health and CMV-seronegative.

The CDR3 DNA sequence: TGTGCCATCAGCGATGGGACAGACGAGCAGTACTTC. Protein: CAISDGTDEQYF. The chain couples TRBV10-3 to TRBJ2-7, with 7 positions matching TRBD1. The CDR3 has 12 amino acids. V dropped 6 bases and J dropped 5; count of bases not matched to a gene: 4. CDR1 is ENHRY, CDR2 SYGVKD, per germline.